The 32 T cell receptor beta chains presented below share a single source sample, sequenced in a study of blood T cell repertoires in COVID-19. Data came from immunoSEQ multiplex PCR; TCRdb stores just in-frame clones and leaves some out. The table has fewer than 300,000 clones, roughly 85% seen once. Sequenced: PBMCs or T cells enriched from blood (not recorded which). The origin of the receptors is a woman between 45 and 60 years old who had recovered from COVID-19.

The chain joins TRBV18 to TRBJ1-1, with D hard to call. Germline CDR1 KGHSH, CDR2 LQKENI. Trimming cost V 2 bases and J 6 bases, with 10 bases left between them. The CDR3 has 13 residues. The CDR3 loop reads CASSPLERAEAFF. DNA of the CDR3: TGTGCCAGCTCACCATTGGAGAGGGCTGAAGCTTTCTTT.

The CDR3 loop is CASSLGQRTPSVEQFF. In DNA form, the CDR3 reads TGTGCCAGCAGCTTAGGGCAGCGTACCCCTTCGGTTGAGCAGTTCTTC. The V gene is TRBV7-8, the J gene TRBJ2-1; D remains ambiguous. The germline gives CDR1 SGHVS, CDR2 FQNEAQ. Trimming stripped 1 base from V and 9 bases from J, with 19 bases between. This CDR3 has 16 residues.

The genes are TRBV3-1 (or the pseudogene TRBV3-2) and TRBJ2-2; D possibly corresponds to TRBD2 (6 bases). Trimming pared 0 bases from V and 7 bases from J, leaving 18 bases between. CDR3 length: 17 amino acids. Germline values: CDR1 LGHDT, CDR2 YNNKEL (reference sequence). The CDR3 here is CASSQEGRDSWFGELFF. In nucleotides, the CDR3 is TGTGCCAGCAGCCAAGAGGGGCGGGATTCGTGGTTCGGGGAGCTGTTTTTT.

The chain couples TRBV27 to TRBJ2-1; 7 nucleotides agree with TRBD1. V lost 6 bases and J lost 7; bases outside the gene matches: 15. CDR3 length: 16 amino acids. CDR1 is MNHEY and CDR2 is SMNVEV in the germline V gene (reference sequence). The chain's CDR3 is CASRVGRTGAGNEQFF. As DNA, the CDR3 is TGTGCCAGCAGAGTAGGTAGAACAGGGGCAGGGAATGAGCAGTTCTTC.

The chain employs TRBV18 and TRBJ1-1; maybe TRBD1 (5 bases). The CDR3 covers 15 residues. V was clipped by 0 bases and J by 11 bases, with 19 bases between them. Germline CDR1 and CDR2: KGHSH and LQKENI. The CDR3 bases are TGTGCCAGCTCACCACCGGTCTCGGCGGGGACCTCGGCTTTCTTT. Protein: CASSPPVSAGTSAFF.

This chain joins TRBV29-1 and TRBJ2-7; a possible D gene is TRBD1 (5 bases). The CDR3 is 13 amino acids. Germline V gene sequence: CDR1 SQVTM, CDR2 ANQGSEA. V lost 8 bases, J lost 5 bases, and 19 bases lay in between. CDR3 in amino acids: CSTTVQGRDEQYF. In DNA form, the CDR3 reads TGCAGCACGACGGTCCAGGGAAGGGACGAGCAGTACTTC.

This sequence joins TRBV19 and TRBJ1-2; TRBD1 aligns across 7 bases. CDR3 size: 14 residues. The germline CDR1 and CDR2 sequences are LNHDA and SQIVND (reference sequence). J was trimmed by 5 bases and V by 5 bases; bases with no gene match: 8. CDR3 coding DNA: TGTGCCAGTAGTCCCAGTGGACAGGCGTATGGCTACACCTTC. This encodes CASSPSGQAYGYTF.

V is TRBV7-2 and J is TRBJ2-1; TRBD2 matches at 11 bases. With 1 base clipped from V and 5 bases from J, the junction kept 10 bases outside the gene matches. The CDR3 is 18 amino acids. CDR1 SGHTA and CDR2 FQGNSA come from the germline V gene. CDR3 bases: TGTGCCAGCAGCTTAGAAGAGGGACCGGGACTAGCGGACAATGAGCAGTTCTTC. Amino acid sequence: CASSLEEGPGLADNEQFF.

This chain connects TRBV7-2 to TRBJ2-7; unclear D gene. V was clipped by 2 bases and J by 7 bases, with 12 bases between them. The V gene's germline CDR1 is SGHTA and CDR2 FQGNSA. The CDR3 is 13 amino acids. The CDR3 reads CASSLRHTVEQYF. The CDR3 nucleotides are TGTGCCAGCAGCTTACGACACACGGTGGAGCAGTACTTC.

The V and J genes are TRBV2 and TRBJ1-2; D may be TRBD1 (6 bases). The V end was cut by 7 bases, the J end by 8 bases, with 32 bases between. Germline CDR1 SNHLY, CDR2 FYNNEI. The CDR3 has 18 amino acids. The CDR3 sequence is CASITLRRARDTTRGYTF. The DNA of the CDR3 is TGTGCCAGCATCACCTTGAGAAGGGCCCGGGACACCACTCGCGGCTACACCTTC.

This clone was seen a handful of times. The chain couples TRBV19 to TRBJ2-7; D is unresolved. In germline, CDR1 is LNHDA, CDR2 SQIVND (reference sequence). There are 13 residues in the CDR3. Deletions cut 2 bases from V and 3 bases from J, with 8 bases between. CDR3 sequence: CASSIHSSYEQYF. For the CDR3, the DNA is TGTGCCAGTAGTATACATAGCAGCTACGAGCAGTACTTC.

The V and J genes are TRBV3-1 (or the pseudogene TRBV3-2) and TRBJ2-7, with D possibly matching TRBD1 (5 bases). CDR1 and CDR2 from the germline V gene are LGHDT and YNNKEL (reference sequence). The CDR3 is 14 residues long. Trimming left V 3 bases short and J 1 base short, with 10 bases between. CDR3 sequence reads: CASSQIRQSYEQYF. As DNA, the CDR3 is TGTGCCAGCAGCCAGATTAGACAGTCCTACGAGCAGTACTTC.

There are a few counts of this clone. CDR3 loop: CASSDRQGVNSPLHF. Here the CDR3 DNA reads TGTGCCAGCAGCGACAGACAGGGTGTTAATTCACCCCTCCACTTT. The chain links TRBV9 to TRBJ1-6; 7 positions agree with TRBD1. Germline loops: CDR1 SGDLS, CDR2 YYNGEE. The V gene end was trimmed by 3 bases and the J gene end by 6 bases; junction bases not matched to a gene: 6. This CDR3 region has 15 residues.

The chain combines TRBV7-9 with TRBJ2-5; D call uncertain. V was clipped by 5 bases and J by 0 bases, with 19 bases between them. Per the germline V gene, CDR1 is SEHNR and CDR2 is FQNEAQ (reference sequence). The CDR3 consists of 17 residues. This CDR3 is CASSPWQVPAYQETQYF. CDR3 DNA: TGTGCCAGCAGCCCGTGGCAGGTTCCAGCATACCAAGAGACCCAGTACTTC.

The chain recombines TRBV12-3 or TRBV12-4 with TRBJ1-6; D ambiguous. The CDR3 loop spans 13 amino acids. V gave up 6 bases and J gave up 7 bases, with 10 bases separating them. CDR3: CASRLKQNSPLHF. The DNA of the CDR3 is TGTGCCAGCAGGCTAAAACAGAATTCACCCCTCCACTTT.

The CDR3 sequence: CATSDLQGHGYTF. CDR3 bases: TGTGCCACCAGTGATTTACAGGGGCATGGCTACACCTTC. This chain joins TRBV24-1 and TRBJ1-2, with 7 bases lining up with TRBD1. The CDR3 is 13 residues long. The junction had 1 base not matched to a gene; V was cut back by 1 base and J by 6 bases. The germline V gene encodes CDR1 KGHDR and CDR2 SFDVKD.

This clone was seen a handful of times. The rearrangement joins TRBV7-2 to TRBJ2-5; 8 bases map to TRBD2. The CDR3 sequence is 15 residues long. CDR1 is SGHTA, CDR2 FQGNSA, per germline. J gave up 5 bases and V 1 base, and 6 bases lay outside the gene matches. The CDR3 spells CASSLVSGSGETQYF. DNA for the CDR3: TGTGCCAGCAGCTTAGTAAGCGGGAGCGGGGAGACCCAGTACTTC.

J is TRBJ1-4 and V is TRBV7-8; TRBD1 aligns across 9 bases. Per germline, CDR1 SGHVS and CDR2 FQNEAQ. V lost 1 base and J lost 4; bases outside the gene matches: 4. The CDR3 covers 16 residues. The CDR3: CASSLGAGQGNEKLFF. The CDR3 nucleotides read TGTGCCAGCAGCTTAGGCGCGGGACAGGGTAATGAAAAACTGTTTTTT.

The CDR3 protein is CASSLTPIRGPEIGALHF. The DNA for the CDR3 is TGTGCCAGCAGCTTAACCCCTATTAGGGGCCCCGAGATAGGCGCCCTCCACTTT. This chain joins TRBV7-3 and TRBJ1-6, with a weak D call TRBD1 (5 bases). This CDR3 spans 18 amino acids. Germline CDR1 and CDR2: SGHTA and FQGTGA. V shed 0 bases and J shed 14 bases, with 26 bases lying between them.

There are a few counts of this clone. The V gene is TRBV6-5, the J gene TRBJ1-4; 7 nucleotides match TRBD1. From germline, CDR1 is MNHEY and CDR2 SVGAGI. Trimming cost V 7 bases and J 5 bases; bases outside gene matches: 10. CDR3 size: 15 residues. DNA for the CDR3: TGTGCCAGCAACCCCAGAGCAGGGGGGAATGAAAAACTGTTTTTT. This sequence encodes CASNPRAGGNEKLFF.

In DNA form, the CDR3 reads TGTGCCAGCAGTACGGACAGGGCCAACGGACCCCTCCACTTT. Translated, it gives CASSTDRANGPLHF. This rearrangement joins TRBV6-5 to TRBJ1-6; the match to TRBD1 covers 8 bases. With V trimmed by 5 bases and J by 12 bases, 9 bases remained unmatched. From germline, CDR1 is MNHEY and CDR2 SVGAGI. CDR3 length: 14 residues.

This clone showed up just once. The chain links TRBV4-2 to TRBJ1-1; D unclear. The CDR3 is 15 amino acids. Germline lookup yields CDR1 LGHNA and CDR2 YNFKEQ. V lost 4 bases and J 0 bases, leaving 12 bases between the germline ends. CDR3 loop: CASSPKMGVNTEAFF. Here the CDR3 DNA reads TGTGCCAGCAGCCCAAAGATGGGAGTGAACACTGAAGCTTTCTTT.

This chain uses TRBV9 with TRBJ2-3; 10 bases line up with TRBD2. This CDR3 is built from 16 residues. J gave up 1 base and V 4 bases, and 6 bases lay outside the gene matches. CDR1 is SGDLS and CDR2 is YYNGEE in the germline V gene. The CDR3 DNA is TGTGCCAGCAGCATCGGGACTAGCGTGGGCACAGATACGCAGTATTTT. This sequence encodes CASSIGTSVGTDTQYF.

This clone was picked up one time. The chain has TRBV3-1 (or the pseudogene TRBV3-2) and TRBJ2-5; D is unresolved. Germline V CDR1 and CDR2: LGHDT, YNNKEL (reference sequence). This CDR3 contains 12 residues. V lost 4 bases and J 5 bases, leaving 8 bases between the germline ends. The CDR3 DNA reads TGTGCCAGCAGCCCCACCGGGGAGACCCAGTACTTC. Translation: CASSPTGETQYF.

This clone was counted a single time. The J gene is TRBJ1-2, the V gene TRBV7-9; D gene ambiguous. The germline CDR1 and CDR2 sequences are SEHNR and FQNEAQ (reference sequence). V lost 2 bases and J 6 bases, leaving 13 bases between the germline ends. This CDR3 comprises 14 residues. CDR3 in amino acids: CASSLLWGVDGYTF. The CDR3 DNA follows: TGTGCCAGCAGCTTACTTTGGGGAGTGGATGGCTACACCTTC.

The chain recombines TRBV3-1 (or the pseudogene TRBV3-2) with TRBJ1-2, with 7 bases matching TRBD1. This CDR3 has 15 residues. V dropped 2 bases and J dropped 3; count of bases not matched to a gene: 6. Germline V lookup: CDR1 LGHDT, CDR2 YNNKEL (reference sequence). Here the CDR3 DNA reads TGTGCCAGCAGCCAAACTGACAGGGTGGACTATGGCTACACCTTC. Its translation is CASSQTDRVDYGYTF.

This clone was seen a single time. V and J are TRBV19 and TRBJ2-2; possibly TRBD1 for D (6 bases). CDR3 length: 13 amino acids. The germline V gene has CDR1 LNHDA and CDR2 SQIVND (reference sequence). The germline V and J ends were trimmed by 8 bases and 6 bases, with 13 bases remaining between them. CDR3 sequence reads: CASVGAVPGELFF. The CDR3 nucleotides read TGTGCCAGTGTGGGGGCCGTCCCCGGGGAGCTGTTTTTT.

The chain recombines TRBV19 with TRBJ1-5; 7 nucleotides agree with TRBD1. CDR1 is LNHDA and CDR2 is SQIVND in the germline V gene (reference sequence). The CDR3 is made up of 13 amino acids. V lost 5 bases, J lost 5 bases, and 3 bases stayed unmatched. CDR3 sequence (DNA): TGTGCCAGTAGTGACAGGGTCCATCAGCCCCAGCATTTT. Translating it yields CASSDRVHQPQHF.

CDR3 residues: CASSYAAPGQGYNEQFF. The CDR3 bases are TGTGCCAGCAGTTACGCAGCTCCGGGACAGGGTTACAATGAGCAGTTCTTC. This sequence joins TRBV6-2 or TRBV6-3 and TRBJ2-1, with 9 bases that match TRBD1. V trimming: 2 bases; J trimming: 4 bases; junction bases outside the gene matches: 9. The CDR3 runs 17 residues. Germline V CDR1 and CDR2: MNHEY, SVGEGT.

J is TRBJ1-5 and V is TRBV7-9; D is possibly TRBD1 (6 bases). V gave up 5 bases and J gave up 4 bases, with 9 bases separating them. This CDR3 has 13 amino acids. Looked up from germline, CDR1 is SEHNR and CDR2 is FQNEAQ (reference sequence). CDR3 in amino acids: CASSPGTNQPQHF. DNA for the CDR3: TGTGCCAGCAGCCCCGGGACAAATCAGCCCCAGCATTTT.

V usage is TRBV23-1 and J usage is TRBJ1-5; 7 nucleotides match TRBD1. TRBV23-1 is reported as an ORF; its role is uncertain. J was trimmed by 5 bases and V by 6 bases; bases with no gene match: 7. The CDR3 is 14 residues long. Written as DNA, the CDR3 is TGCGCCAGCAGCGACTCCAGGGGGGATCAGCCCCAGCATTTT. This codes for CASSDSRGDQPQHF.

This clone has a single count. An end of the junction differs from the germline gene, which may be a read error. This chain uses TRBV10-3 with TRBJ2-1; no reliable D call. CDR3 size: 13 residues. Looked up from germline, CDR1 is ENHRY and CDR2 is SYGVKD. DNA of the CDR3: TGTGCCACCAGTCGGAGCTCCTACAATGAGCAGTTCTTC. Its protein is CATSRSSYNEQFF.